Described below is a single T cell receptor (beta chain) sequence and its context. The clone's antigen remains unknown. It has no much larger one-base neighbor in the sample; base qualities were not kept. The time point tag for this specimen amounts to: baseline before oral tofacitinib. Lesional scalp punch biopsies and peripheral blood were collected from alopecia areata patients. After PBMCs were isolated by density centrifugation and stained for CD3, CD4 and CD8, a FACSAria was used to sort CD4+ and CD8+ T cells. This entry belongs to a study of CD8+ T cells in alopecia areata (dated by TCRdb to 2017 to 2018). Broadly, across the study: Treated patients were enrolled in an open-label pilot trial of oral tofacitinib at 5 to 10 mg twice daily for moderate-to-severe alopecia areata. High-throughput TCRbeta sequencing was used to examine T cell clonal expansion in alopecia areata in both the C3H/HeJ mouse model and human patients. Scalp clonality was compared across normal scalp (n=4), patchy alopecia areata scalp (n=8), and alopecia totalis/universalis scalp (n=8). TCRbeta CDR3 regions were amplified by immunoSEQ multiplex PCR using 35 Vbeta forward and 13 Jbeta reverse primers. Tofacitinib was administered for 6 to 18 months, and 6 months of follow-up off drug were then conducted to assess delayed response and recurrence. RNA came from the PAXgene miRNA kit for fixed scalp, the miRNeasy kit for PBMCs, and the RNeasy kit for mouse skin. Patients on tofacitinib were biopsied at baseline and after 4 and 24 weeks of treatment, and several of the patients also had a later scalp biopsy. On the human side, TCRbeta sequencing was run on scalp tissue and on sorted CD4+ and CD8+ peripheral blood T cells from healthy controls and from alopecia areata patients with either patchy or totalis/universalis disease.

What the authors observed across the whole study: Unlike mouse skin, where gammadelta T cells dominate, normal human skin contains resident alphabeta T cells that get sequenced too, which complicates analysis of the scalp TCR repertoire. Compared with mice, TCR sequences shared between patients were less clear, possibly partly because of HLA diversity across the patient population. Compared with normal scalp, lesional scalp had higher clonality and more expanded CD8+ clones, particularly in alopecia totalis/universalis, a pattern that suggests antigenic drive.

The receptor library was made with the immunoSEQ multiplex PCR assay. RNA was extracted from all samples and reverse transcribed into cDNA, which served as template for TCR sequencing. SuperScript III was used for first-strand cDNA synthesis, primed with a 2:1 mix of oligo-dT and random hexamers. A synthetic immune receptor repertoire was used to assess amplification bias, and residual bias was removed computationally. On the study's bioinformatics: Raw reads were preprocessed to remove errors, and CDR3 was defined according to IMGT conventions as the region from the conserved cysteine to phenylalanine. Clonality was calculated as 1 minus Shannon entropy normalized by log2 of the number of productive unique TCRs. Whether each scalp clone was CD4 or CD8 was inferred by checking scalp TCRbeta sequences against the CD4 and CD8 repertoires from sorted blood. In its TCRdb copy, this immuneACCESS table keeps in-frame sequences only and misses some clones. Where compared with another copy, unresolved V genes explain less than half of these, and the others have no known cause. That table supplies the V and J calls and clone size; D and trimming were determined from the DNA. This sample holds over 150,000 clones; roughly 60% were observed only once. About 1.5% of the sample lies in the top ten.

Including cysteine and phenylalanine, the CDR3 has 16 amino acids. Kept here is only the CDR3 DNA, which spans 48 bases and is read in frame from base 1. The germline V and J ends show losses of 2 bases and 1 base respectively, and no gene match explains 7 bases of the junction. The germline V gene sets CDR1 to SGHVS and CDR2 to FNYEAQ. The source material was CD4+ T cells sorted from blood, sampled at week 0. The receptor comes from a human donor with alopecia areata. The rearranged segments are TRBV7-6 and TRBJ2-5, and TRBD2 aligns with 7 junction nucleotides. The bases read TGTGCCAGCAGCTTAAACGGAGCGGGGAGCCAAGAGACCCAGTACTTC. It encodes CASSLNGAGSQETQYF.